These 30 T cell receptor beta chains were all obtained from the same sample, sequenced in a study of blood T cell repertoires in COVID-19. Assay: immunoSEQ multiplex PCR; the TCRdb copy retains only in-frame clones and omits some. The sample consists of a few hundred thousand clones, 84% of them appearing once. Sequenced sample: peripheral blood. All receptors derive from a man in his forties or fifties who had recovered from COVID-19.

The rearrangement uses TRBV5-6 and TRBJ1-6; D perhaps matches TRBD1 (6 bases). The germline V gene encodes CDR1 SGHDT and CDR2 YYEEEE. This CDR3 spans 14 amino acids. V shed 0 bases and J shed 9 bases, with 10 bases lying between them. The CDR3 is CASSLVGGASPLHF. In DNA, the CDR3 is TGTGCCAGCAGCTTGGTTGGGGGCGCTTCACCCCTCCACTTT. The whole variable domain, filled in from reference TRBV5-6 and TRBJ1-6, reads DAGVTQSPTHLIKTRGQQVTLRCSPKSGHDTVSWYQQALGQGPQFIFQYYEEEERQRGNFPDRFSGHQFPNYSSELNVNALLLGDSALYLCASSLVGGASPLHFGNGTRLTVT.

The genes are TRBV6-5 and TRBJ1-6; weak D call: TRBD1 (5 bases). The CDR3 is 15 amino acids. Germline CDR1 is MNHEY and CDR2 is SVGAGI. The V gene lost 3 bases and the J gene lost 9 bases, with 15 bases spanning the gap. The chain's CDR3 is CASSYGGVGTSPLHF. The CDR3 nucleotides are TGTGCCAGCAGTTATGGGGGGGTCGGGACTTCACCCCTCCACTTT.

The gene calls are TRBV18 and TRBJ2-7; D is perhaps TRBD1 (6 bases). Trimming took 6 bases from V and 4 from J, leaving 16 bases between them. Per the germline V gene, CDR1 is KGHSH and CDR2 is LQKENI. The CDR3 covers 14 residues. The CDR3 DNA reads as TGTGCCAGCTCGTCAGGATGGGGGCCTTACGAGCAGTACTTC. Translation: CASSSGWGPYEQYF.

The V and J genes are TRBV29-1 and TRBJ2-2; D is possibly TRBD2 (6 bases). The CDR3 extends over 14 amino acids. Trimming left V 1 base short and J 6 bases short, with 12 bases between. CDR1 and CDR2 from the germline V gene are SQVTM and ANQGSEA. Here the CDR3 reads CSVEALREPGELFF. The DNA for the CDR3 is TGCAGCGTTGAAGCCCTCCGGGAGCCCGGGGAGCTGTTTTTT.

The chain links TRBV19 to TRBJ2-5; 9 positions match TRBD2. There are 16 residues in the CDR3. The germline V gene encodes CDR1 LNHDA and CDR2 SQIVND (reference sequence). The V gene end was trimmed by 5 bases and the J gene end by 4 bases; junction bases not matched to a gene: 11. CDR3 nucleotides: TGTGCCAGTAGTCCCCTCGTAGCGGGAGTGTTAGAGACCCAGTACTTC. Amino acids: CASSPLVAGVLETQYF.

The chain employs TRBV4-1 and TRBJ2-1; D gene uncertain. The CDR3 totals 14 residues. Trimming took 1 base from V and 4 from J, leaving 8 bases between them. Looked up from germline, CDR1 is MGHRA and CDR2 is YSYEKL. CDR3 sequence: CASSQGSVYNEQFF. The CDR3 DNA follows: TGCGCCAGCAGCCAAGGGTCGGTATACAATGAGCAGTTCTTC.

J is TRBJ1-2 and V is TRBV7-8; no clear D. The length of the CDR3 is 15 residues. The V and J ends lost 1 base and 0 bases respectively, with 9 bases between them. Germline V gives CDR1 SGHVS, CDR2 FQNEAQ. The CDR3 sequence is CASSLDWASNYGYTF. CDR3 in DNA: TGTGCCAGCAGCTTAGATTGGGCTTCTAACTATGGCTACACCTTC.

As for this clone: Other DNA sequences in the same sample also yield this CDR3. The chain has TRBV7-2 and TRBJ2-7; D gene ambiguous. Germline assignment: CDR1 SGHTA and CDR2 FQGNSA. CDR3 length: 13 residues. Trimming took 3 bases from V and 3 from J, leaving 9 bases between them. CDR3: CASSLGLDYEQYF. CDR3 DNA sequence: TGTGCCAGCAGCTTGGGCTTAGACTACGAGCAGTACTTC.

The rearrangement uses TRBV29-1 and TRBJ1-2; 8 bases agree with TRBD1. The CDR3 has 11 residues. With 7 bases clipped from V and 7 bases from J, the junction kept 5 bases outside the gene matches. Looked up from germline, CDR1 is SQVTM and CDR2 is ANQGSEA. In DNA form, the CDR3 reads TGCAGCGGCTCCACAGGGGGTGGCTACACCTTC. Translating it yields CSGSTGGGYTF.

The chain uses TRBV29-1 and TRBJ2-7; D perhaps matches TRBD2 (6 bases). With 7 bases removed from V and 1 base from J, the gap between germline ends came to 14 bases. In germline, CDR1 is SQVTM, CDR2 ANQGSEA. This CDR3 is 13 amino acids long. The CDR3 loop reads CSGAGGASYEQYF. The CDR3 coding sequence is TGCAGCGGGGCTGGCGGGGCTTCCTACGAGCAGTACTTC.

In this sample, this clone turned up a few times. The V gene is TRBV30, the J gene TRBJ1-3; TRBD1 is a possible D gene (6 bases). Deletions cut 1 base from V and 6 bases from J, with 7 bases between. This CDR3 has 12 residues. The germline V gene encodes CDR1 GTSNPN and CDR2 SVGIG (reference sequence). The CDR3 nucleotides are TGTGCCTGGAGTGCGGGACAAAACACCATATATTTT. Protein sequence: CAWSAGQNTIYF.

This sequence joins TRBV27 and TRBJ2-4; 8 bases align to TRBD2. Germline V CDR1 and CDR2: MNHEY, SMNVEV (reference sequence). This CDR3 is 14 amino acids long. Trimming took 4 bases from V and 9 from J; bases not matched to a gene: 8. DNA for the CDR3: TGTGCCAGCAGTTCGCCGGGACTAGTAGGCATTCAGTACTTC. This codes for CASSSPGLVGIQYF.

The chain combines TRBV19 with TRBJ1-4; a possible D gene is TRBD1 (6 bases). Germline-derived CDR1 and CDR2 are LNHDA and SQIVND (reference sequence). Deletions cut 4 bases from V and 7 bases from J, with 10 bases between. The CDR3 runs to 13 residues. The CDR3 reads CASSTPGVEKLFF. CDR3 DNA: TGTGCCAGTAGTACCCCAGGGGTTGAAAAACTGTTTTTT.

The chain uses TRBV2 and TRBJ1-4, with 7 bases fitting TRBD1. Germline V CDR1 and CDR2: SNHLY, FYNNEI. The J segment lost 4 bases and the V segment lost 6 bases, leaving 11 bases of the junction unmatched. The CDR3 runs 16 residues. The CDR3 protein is CASRETRGTVNEKLFF. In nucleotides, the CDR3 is TGTGCCAGCAGAGAGACCCGCGGGACAGTTAATGAAAAACTGTTTTTT. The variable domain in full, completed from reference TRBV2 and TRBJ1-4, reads EPEVTQTPSHQVTQMGQEVILRCVPISNHLYFYWYRQILGQKVEFLVSFYNNEISEKSEIFDDQFSVERPDGSNFTLKIRSTKLEDSAMYFCASRETRGTVNEKLFFGSGTQLSVL.

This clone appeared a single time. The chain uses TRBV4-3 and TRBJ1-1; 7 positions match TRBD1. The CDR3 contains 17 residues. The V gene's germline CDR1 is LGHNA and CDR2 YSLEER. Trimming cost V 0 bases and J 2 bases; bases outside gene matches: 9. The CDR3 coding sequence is TGCGCCAGCAGCCAAGAACCCCAAGGGACAGTAAACACTGAAGCTTTCTTT. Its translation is CASSQEPQGTVNTEAFF.

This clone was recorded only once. CDR3 coding DNA: TGTGCCAGTAGTACCGACAGGAGTTGGGCCAACGTCCTGACTTTC. It yields the protein CASSTDRSWANVLTF. This sequence joins TRBV19 and TRBJ2-6; D may be TRBD1 (6 bases). The CDR3 totals 15 residues. Germline V lookup: CDR1 LNHDA, CDR2 SQIVND (reference sequence). V lost 4 bases and J 5 bases, leaving 12 bases between the germline ends.

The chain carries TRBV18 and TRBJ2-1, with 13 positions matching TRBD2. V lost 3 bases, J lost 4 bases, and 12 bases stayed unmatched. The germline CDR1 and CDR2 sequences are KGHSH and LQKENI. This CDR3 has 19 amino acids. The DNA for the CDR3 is TGTGCCAGCTCACCGGTACTAGCGGGAGGGTCCGGGGGATACAATGAGCAGTTCTTC. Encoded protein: CASSPVLAGGSGGYNEQFF.

CDR3 protein: CASSPEGTGGRGYTF. CDR3 DNA: TGTGCCAGCAGCCCGGAAGGGACAGGGGGACGAGGCTACACCTTC. This chain connects TRBV7-8 to TRBJ1-2, with TRBD1 matching over 11 bases. In germline, CDR1 is SGHVS, CDR2 FQNEAQ. The J segment lost 8 bases and the V segment lost 5 bases, leaving 10 bases of the junction unmatched. The CDR3 runs to 15 residues.

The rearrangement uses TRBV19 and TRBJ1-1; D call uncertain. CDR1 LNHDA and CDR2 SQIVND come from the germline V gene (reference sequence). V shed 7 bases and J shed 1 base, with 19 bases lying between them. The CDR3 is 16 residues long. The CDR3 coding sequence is TGTGCCAGTATCTCGAGGATTGAGGGCCCGAACACTGAAGCTTTCTTT. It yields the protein CASISRIEGPNTEAFF.

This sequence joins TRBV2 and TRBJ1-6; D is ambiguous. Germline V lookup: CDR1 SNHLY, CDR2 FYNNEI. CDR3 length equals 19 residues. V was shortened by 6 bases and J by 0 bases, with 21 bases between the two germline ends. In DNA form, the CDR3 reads TGTGCCAGCAGCGGACTCGACGGCTCCTACGGCTCCTATAATTCACCCCTCCACTTT. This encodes CASSGLDGSYGSYNSPLHF.

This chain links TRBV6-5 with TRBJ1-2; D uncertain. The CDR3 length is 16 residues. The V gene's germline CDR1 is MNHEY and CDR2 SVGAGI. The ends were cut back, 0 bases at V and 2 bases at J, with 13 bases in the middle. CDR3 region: CASSYSRGPGNYGYTF. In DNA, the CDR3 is TGTGCCAGCAGTTACTCAAGAGGGCCGGGGAACTATGGCTACACCTTC.

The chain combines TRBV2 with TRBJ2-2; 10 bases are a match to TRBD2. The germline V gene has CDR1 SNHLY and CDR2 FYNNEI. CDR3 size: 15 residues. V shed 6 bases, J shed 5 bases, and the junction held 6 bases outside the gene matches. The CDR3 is CASSARLAGTGELFF. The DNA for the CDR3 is TGTGCCAGCAGCGCCCGACTAGCGGGTACCGGGGAGCTGTTTTTT.

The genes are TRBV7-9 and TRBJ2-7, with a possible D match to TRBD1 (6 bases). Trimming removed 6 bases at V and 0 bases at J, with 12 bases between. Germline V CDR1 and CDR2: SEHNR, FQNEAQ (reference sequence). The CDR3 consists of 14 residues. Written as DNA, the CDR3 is TGTGCCAGCAGGCGGACAGCAAGCTCCTACGAGCAGTACTTC. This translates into CASRRTASSYEQYF.

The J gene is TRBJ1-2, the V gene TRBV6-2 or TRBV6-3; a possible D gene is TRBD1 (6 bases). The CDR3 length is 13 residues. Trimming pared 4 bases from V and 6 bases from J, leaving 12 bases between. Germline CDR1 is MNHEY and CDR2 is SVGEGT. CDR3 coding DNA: TGTGCCAGCAGTTTACGGGGGGCTGATGGCTACACCTTC. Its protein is CASSLRGADGYTF.

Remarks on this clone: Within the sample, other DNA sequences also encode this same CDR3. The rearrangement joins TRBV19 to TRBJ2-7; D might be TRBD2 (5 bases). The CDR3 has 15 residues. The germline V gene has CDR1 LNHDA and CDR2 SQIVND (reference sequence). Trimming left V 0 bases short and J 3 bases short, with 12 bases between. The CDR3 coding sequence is TGTGCCAGTAGTATAGATCCCCGGGGTAACTACGAGCAGTACTTC. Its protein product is CASSIDPRGNYEQYF.

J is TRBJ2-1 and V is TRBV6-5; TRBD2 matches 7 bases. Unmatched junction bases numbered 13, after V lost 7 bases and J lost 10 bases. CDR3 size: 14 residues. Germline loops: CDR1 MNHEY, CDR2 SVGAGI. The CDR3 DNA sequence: TGTGCCAGCAAGGAAGGACTAGTTCGGGGAGAGCAGTTCTTC. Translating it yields CASKEGLVRGEQFF.

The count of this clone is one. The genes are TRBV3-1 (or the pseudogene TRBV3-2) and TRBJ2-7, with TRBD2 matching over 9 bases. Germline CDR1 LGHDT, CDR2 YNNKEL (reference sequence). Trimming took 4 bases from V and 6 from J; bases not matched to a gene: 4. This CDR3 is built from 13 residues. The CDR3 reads CASSPGTSREQYF. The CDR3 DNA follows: TGTGCCAGCAGCCCGGGGACTAGCCGCGAGCAGTACTTC.

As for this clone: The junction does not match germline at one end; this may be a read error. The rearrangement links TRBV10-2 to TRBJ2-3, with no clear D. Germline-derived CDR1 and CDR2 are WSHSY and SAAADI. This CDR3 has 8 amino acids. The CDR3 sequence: CASSCENF. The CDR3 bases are TGCGCCAGCAGTTGCGAAAATTTT.

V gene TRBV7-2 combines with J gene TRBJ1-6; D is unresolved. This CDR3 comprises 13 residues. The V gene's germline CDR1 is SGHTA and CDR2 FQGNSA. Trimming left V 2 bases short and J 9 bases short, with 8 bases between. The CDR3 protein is CASSLLVSSPLHF. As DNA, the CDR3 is TGTGCCAGCAGCTTACTCGTCAGTTCACCCCTCCACTTT.

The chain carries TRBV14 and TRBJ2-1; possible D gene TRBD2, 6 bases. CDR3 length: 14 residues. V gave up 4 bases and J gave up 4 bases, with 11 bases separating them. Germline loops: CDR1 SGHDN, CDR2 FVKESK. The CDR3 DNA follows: TGTGCCAGCAGCCTTAGCGGAAATTACAATGAGCAGTTCTTC. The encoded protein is CASSLSGNYNEQFF.